This record looks at one TCR beta chain sequence and its context. The antigen remains unidentified. The repertoire was sequenced with immunoSEQ multiplex PCR; TCRdb's copy has only in-frame clones and lacks some. The sample comprises 19,000 or so clones, around 85% of which are singletons, and roughly 2.1% rests with the top ten. Methotrexate plus calcineurin inhibitor accompanied controls' myeloablative marrow transplants; sampling was 1 year later. The data were obtained in a study of T cells after posttransplantation cyclophosphamide. Study observations and caveats: Tissue-infiltrating T cells from skin or gut overlapped little with blood T cells. After PTCy, TRB diversity resembled that of CNI/methotrexate controls.

This sample comprised PBMCs, obtained 362 days after allogeneic stem cell transplant with calcineurin inhibitor and methotrexate. The source of this sequence is a female patient between 30 and 40 years old who received an allogeneic stem cell transplant from an unrelated donor, was CMV-positive, and had acute and chronic GVHD. Some T cells may be transferred from the graft donor.

The CDR3 sequence: CASSIAAGRTYEQYF. CDR3 coding DNA: TGTGCCAGTAGTATAGCCGCGGGCAGAACCTACGAGCAGTACTTC. The chain uses TRBV19 and TRBJ2-7; tentative D call: TRBD2 (5 bases). V dropped 1 base and J dropped 2 bases, with 12 bases sitting between them. Germline-derived CDR1 and CDR2 are LNHDA and SQIVND (reference sequence). CDR3 length equals 15 residues.